This T cell receptor beta chain was captured by sequencing in a study of T cells in Graves' hyperthyroidism and ophthalmopathy. The TCR beta CDR3 regions underwent amplification using RNA transcripts as the source. First-round RT-PCR with HTBI primers amplified the TCR CDR3 region. TCRdb re-analysed the multiplex PCR reads in MiXCR, keeping a single row per CDR3 protein. The sample shows approximately 400,000 distinct CDR3 sequences, about 19% of them seen only once. Findings and limits, study-wide: Also found in blood were most expanded thyroid clonotypes above 0.001. The authors' 13 V-J model separated ophthalmopathy from stable hyperthyroidism.

This clonotype came up many times. Its specificity is not known. Stable Graves' hyperthyroidism denoted no ophthalmopathy progression over 18 months. Germline V gives CDR1 SGHNT, CDR2 YENEEA. The CDR3 sequence is 14 residues long. V was trimmed by 5 bases and J by 2 bases, leaving 12 bases between them. This receptor was taken from a woman between 18 and 29 years old with Graves' hyperthyroidism. V and J are TRBV11-3 and TRBJ1-2; no clear D. The specimen sequenced was blood. This CDR3 reads CASSRQAENYGYTF. The CDR3 region has the DNA TGTGCCAGCAGCCGCCAGGCGGAGAACTATGGCTACACCTTC.